Below, 17 T cell receptor beta chains from the same sample are listed, as sequenced in a study of T cell clonality in common variable immunodeficiency. Whole-study findings and limits: Common variable immunodeficiency TCR beta sequences reportedly had fewer deletions and N-nucleotide insertions.

Antigens of these TCRs are unknown. Libraries were prepared by immunoSEQ multiplex PCR; TCRdb keeps only in-frame clonotypes and omits some of them. Altogether under 35,000 clones were found in the sample, and no singletons occur. Sequencing was done on a sample of peripheral blood mononuclear cells. All receptors derive from a human donor with common variable immunodeficiency.

On this clone itself: The read falls 3 residues short of the CDR3 end, and the missing part is taken from the germline J gene. The chain uses TRBV18 and TRBJ1-1; D uncertain. The V gene's germline CDR1 is KGHSH and CDR2 LQKENI. V was cut by 6 bases and J by 3 bases, with 8 bases left in between. This CDR3 is 12 amino acids long. CDR3 protein: CASSQGYTEAFF. The part of the CDR3 DNA that was read is TGTGCCAGCTCCCAAGGGTACACTGAA.

This clone was seen a few times. The missing CDR3 end, 3 residues past where the read stops, is filled in from the germline J gene. The J gene is TRBJ2-5, the V gene TRBV2; 9 bases map to TRBD2. The V gene's germline CDR1 is SNHLY and CDR2 FYNNEI. The CDR3 loop spans 15 amino acids. V gave up 7 bases and J gave up 1 base; unmatched junction bases: 7. The sequenced CDR3 bases are TGTGCCAGCACTGCGGGGGGGTCGACCCAAGAGACC. Residues: CASTAGGSTQET. The whole CDR3 protein is CASTAGGSTQETQYF. Variable domain in full (rest from reference TRBV2 and TRBJ2-5): EPEVTQTPSHQVTQMGQEVILRCVPISNHLYFYWYRQILGQKVEFLVSFYNNEISEKSEIFDDQFSVERPDGSNFTLKIRSTKLEDSAMYFCASTAGGSTQETQYFGPGTRLLVL.

This clone occurred a few times. With the read ending 3 residues before the CDR3 end, the germline J gene is used to fill in that end. This chain links TRBV7-3 with TRBJ2-1; TRBD2 aligns across 9 bases. The germline V gene encodes CDR1 SGHTA and CDR2 FQGTGA. V dropped 2 bases and J dropped 7; count of bases not matched to a gene: 6. The CDR3 length is 15 residues. The sequenced part of the CDR3 DNA is TGTGCCAGCAGCTTATACCTAGCGGGGTATAATGAG. Protein product: CASSLYLAGYNE. The CDR3 in its entirety is CASSLYLAGYNEQFF.

Ten or more counts support this clone. The read ends 3 residues shy of where the CDR3 ends; the end is completed using the germline J gene. The gene calls are TRBV5-1 and TRBJ1-6, with D possibly matching TRBD1 (5 bases). CDR1 and CDR2 (germline): SGHRS, YFSETQ. Deletions cut 0 bases from V and 10 bases from J, with 11 bases between. This CDR3 region has 14 residues. CDR3 sequence: CASSLVQADSPLHF. The CDR3 DNA, read in part, is TGCGCCAGCAGCTTGGTACAGGCGGACTCACCC.

This clone was observed many times. Read sequence stops 3 residues before the CDR3 end, and the germline J gene provides the missing end. The rearrangement uses TRBV19 and TRBJ1-2, with 7 positions matching TRBD1. CDR1 is LNHDA and CDR2 is SQIVND in the germline V gene (reference sequence). CDR3 length: 15 residues. Trimming at V came to 7 bases and at J to 3 bases, leaving 11 bases not matched to a gene. This CDR3 is CASNKPGQPYYGYTF. The sequenced part of the CDR3 DNA is TGTGCCAGTAATAAACCGGGACAGCCTTACTATGGC.

Details on this clone: The read comes to an end 3 residues before the CDR3 does, leaving the germline J gene to fill in the end. The V and J genes are TRBV7-3 and TRBJ1-1, with 7 bases matching TRBD1. V lost 5 bases, J lost 1 base, and 1 base stayed unmatched. This CDR3 is built from 13 residues. The germline V gene has CDR1 SGHTA and CDR2 FQGTGA. The CDR3 spells CASSRTGNTEAFF. The sequenced CDR3 bases are TGTGCCAGCAGCCGGACAGGGAACACTGAA.

This clone was picked up many times. The read falls 3 residues short of the CDR3 end, and the missing part is taken from the germline J gene. The gene calls are TRBV20-1 and TRBJ2-7; 8 positions match TRBD1. After removal of 7 bases from V and 2 bases from J, the junction contained 13 bases not matched to a gene. The germline V gene has CDR1 DFQATT and CDR2 SNEGSKA (reference sequence). The CDR3 has 15 amino acids. CDR3 bases read: TGCAGTGGGGCAGCACCCGGGACAGGAGCCTACGAG. It is translated as CSGAAPGTGAYE. The CDR3 as a whole reads CSGAAPGTGAYEQYF.

This clone was seen more than once but under ten times. Read data end 3 residues before the CDR3 end; the end is taken from the germline J gene. The chain uses TRBV7-9 and TRBJ2-3; 7 nucleotides align to TRBD1. In germline, CDR1 is SEHNR, CDR2 FQNEAQ (reference sequence). CDR3 length equals 13 residues. V shed 5 bases and J 4 bases; nucleotides not matched to a gene: 3. The sequenced CDR3 bases are TGTGCCAGCAGCAACAGGGGTCCAGATACG. Its translation is CASSNRGPDT. The whole CDR3 protein reads CASSNRGPDTQYF.

This clone was found a few times. Coverage ceases 3 residues before the CDR3 finishes, and the germline J gene fills in the end. The V gene is TRBV19, the J gene TRBJ2-2; weak D call: TRBD2 (6 bases). V lost 5 bases and J lost 7, with 20 bases in between. CDR3 size: 16 residues. Germline V gene data show CDR1 as LNHDA and CDR2 as SQIVND (reference sequence). Here the CDR3 reads CASSRRPPTSYGELFF. The CDR3 bases that were read are TGTGCCAGTAGTCGGCGGCCCCCTACTAGCTACGGGGAG. Variable domain in full (rest from reference TRBV19 and TRBJ2-2): DGGITQSPKYLFRKEGQNVTLSCEQNLNHDAMYWYRQDPGQGLRLIYYSQIVNDFQKGDIAEGYSVSREKKESFPLTVTSAQKNPTAFYLCASSRRPPTSYGELFFGEGSRLTVL.

About this clone itself: Read data end 3 residues before the CDR3 end; the end is taken from the germline J gene. The chain uses TRBV7-9 and TRBJ2-1; 10 positions agree with TRBD2. The ends lost 1 base at V and 9 bases at J; junction bases unmatched: 6. CDR3 length: 15 amino acids. Looked up from germline, CDR1 is SEHNR and CDR2 is FQNEAQ (reference sequence). Partial CDR3 DNA: TGTGCCAGCAGCTTAGTAAGCGGGGGGGCGGTTGAG. Translated: CASSLVSGGAVE. The complete CDR3 sequence is CASSLVSGGAVEQFF.

This clone was counted a few times. The read finishes 3 residues shy of the CDR3 end, and the germline J gene is used to complete it. The J gene is TRBJ2-7, the V gene TRBV7-3; 10 bases are a match to TRBD1. V shed 5 bases, J shed 2 bases, and the junction held 6 bases outside the gene matches. Germline CDR1 SGHTA, CDR2 FQGTGA. This CDR3 has 15 residues. The CDR3 region is CASSPYGTGAYEQYF. The DNA read from the CDR3 is TGTGCCAGCAGCCCATATGGGACAGGGGCCTACGAG.

This clone was detected ten times or more. Coverage ceases 3 residues before the CDR3 finishes, and the germline J gene fills in the end. This sequence joins TRBV5-5 and TRBJ1-1; D call uncertain. V lost 2 bases and J 6 bases, leaving 11 bases between the germline ends. The CDR3 sequence is 13 residues long. CDR1 SGHKS and CDR2 YYEKEE come from the germline V gene (reference sequence). CDR3 DNA (partial): TGTGCCAGCAGCTTTCAAGGTTTCCCTGAA. Protein: CASSFQGFPE. The whole CDR3 sequence reads CASSFQGFPEAFF.

This clone was counted many times. The read halts 3 residues ahead of the CDR3 end, with the missing end drawn from the germline J gene. The V gene is TRBV12-3 or TRBV12-4, the J gene TRBJ1-1; maybe TRBD1 (6 bases). V lost 2 bases, J lost 5 bases, and 9 bases lay in between. The CDR3 is 13 residues long. The CDR3 protein is CASSLSGETEAFF. The DNA read from the CDR3 is TGTGCCAGCAGTTTATCAGGGGAGACTGAA.

Comments on this clone: The CDR3 end is not reached by the read, which stops 3 residues before it; the germline J gene fills it in. The V gene is TRBV11-3, the J gene TRBJ2-3; D unclear. The V end was cut by 1 base, the J end by 0 bases, with 8 bases between. From germline, CDR1 is SGHNT and CDR2 YENEEA. The CDR3 is made up of 15 amino acids. CDR3 loop: CASSLAATSTDTQYF. Incomplete CDR3 DNA: TGTGCCAGCAGCTTAGCCGCGACTAGCACAGATACG.

This clone was counted a few times. The read ends 3 residues before the CDR3 terminus; that terminus is restored from the germline J gene. V and J are TRBV10-2 and TRBJ1-4; D unclear. V was shortened by 7 bases and J by 5 bases, with 11 bases between the two germline ends. CDR3 size: 13 residues. Germline V gene data show CDR1 as WSHSY and CDR2 as SAAADI. CDR3 sequence reads: CASNWAKNEKLFF. CDR3 bases read: TGCGCCAGCAACTGGGCAAAAAATGAAAAA.

This clone occurred many times. The observed sequence ends 3 residues before the CDR3 terminus, with the missing tail filled in from the germline J gene. This chain links TRBV5-5 with TRBJ1-2, with D unresolved. The CDR3 has 14 residues. Looked up from germline, CDR1 is SGHKS and CDR2 is YYEKEE (reference sequence). V gave up 2 bases and J gave up 7 bases, with 15 bases separating them. CDR3 protein: CASSFPGSWGGYTF. Partial CDR3 DNA: TGTGCCAGCAGCTTCCCGGGGTCTTGGGGTGGC.

The table lists this clone with a few counts. The CDR3 end lies 3 residues beyond the end of the read and is filled in from the germline J gene. V gene TRBV19 combines with J gene TRBJ1-1; D gene unclear. The CDR3 has 15 residues. Germline V gene sequence: CDR1 LNHDA, CDR2 SQIVND (reference sequence). V lost 0 bases, J lost 4 bases, and 12 bases lay in between. The CDR3 region is CASSIDGGLSTEAFF. CDR3 DNA, as far as it was read: TGTGCCAGTAGTATAGATGGCGGGCTGAGCACTGAA.